This entry describes one TCR beta chain. This sample was taken from a study of blood T cell repertoires in COVID-19. Original handling: Estimation of nucleated cell counts was performed using reference gene primer amplification. Repertoires were generated with immunoSEQ multiplex PCR, while TCRdb's copy carries only in-frame clones and drops some. The DNA gave D and trimming, while V, J and clone size come from that table. The sample lists a few hundred thousand clones; about 90% were seen once. With V trimmed by 7 bases and J by 10 bases, 16 bases remained unmatched. There are 16 residues in the CDR3. Germline values: CDR1 MNHEY, CDR2 SVGEGT.

The receptor's source is a woman aged 40 to 50 with COVID-19, enrolled during active disease. Sequences were obtained from peripheral blood. This chain connects TRBV6-2 or TRBV6-3 to TRBJ2-1; 10 bases fit TRBD1. The CDR3 reads CASTPIDRDRGYEQFF. The CDR3 DNA follows: TGTGCCAGCACCCCGATCGATAGGGACAGGGGATACGAGCAGTTCTTC.